Shown below are 15 T cell receptor beta chains from a single sample sequenced in a study of cytomegalovirus exposure and HLA in healthy donors. 60 Vbeta and 13 Jbeta primers were used in PCR. Profiled with immunoSEQ multiplex PCR; TCRdb holds only in-frame clones, not every one. This table holds 150,000 to 200,000 clones, approximately 80% found once. The sample was PBMCs. The origin of the receptors is a male donor in good health and CMV-seronegative.

This chain uses TRBV7-9 with TRBJ2-3, with unresolved D. The germline V and J ends were trimmed by 5 bases and 2 bases, with 20 bases remaining between them. This CDR3 has 17 amino acids. Germline lookup yields CDR1 SEHNR and CDR2 FQNEAQ (reference sequence). In DNA form, the CDR3 reads TGTGCCAGCAGCGTCCCACTAACGGAACCGATCACAGATACGCAGTATTTT. Translated: CASSVPLTEPITDTQYF.

The chain has TRBV29-1 and TRBJ2-1, with D unclear. Between the trimmed V and J ends, which lost 6 bases and 8 bases, there was a span of 8 bases. This CDR3 contains 10 residues. Germline V gives CDR1 SQVTM, CDR2 ANQGSEA. CDR3 sequence (DNA): TGCAGCGTGTGGGCTGATGAGCAGTTCTTC. Its protein product is CSVWADEQFF.

This clone was seen more than once but under ten times. This CDR3 is CASSFRTGNTEAFF. CDR3 nucleotides: TGTGCCAGCAGCTTTAGGACAGGGAACACTGAAGCTTTCTTT. The rearrangement links TRBV7-9 to TRBJ1-1, with 7 bases lining up with TRBD1. The trim removed 3 bases at V and 1 base at J, leaving 2 bases unmatched. CDR1 is SEHNR, CDR2 FQNEAQ, per germline (reference sequence). This CDR3 comprises 14 residues.

As DNA, the CDR3 is TGCGCCAGCAGCCCTTCGACTAGCGGGGGACCAGAGACCCAGTACTTC. It encodes CASSPSTSGGPETQYF. The chain employs TRBV5-1 and TRBJ2-5; the match to TRBD2 covers 12 bases. The V gene end was trimmed by 4 bases and the J gene end by 4 bases; junction bases not matched to a gene: 8. Germline V gives CDR1 SGHRS, CDR2 YFSETQ. This CDR3 is built from 16 residues.

This CDR3 reads CASSVAGGQYEQYF. CDR3 DNA: TGTGCCAGCAGCGTAGCGGGGGGGCAGTACGAGCAGTACTTC. The genes are TRBV9 and TRBJ2-7, with 8 nucleotides matching TRBD2. Trimming at V came to 0 bases and at J to 4 bases, leaving 3 bases not matched to a gene. The CDR3 extends over 14 amino acids. Germline assignment: CDR1 SGDLS and CDR2 YYNGEE.

The chain combines TRBV7-6 with TRBJ2-3; a possible D gene is TRBD2 (6 bases). The CDR3 has 15 amino acids. V gave up 3 bases and J gave up 1 base, with 11 bases separating them. Germline V gives CDR1 SGHVS, CDR2 FNYEAQ. The CDR3 is CASSLVGEGTDTQYF. Written as DNA, the CDR3 is TGTGCCAGCAGCTTGGTGGGGGAGGGCACAGATACGCAGTATTTT.

This clone was counted only a few times. Mismatch with germline at one junction end may stem from a read error. The chain employs TRBV7-7 and TRBJ2-3, with TRBD2 matching over 10 bases. This CDR3 comprises 18 residues. Germline CDR1 reads SSHAT; CDR2 reads FNYEAQ (reference sequence). In nucleotides, the CDR3 is TGTGCTAGCAGCCAAATCTCGACGGCTAGCGGGGGAACAGATACGCAGTATTTT. Translating gives CASSQISTASGGTDTQYF.

The chain employs TRBV7-9 and TRBJ2-1, with 7 bases matching TRBD2. The CDR3 covers 16 residues. Unmatched junction bases numbered 9, after V lost 3 bases and J lost 4 bases. Germline-derived CDR1 and CDR2 are SEHNR and FQNEAQ (reference sequence). CDR3 sequence reads: CASSFQLASTYNEQFF. The DNA of the CDR3 is TGTGCCAGCAGCTTCCAACTAGCGTCGACTTACAATGAGCAGTTCTTC.

The chain links TRBV14 to TRBJ2-7, with 10 bases that match TRBD1. With 1 base clipped from V and 4 bases from J, the junction kept 16 bases outside the gene matches. Germline CDR1 is SGHDN and CDR2 is FVKESK. There are 19 residues in the CDR3. CDR3 nucleotides: TGTGCCAGCAGCCAAGTGTGGAGCGCCGACAGGGGGCTTGTATACGAGCAGTACTTC. This encodes CASSQVWSADRGLVYEQYF.

V and J are TRBV7-9 and TRBJ1-5; 8 bases align to TRBD1. Germline V gene sequence: CDR1 SEHNR, CDR2 FQNEAQ (reference sequence). V lost 0 bases to trimming and J lost 2 bases; unmatched junction nucleotides: 0. This CDR3 is built from 15 residues. The CDR3 DNA reads as TGTGCCAGCAGCTTAGCGGGACAGGGCAATCAGCCCCAGCATTTT. This gives the protein CASSLAGQGNQPQHF.

As concerns this clone: The junction and the germline gene differ at one end; a read error may be behind it. V and J are TRBV4-2 and TRBJ2-7; 7 bases map to TRBD2. This CDR3 is built from 14 residues. Germline CDR1 is LGHNA and CDR2 is YNFKEQ. The CDR3 loop reads CASSQVGPGGAGVF. The CDR3, as DNA: TGTGCCAGCAGCCAAGTAGGCCCGGGTGGGGCGGGGGTCTTC.

This sequence joins TRBV6-6 and TRBJ2-3, with 8 bases matching TRBD1. V was pared by 6 bases and J by 1 base, with 9 bases of the junction left unmatched. The germline V gene has CDR1 MNHNY and CDR2 SVGAGI (reference sequence). The CDR3 runs to 16 residues. CDR3: CASSPVPGQGTDTQYF. The CDR3 DNA is TGTGCCAGCAGCCCCGTCCCGGGACAGGGCACAGATACGCAGTATTTT.

The chain carries TRBV27 and TRBJ2-3; TRBD2 matches 11 bases. Germline V lookup: CDR1 MNHEY, CDR2 SMNVEV (reference sequence). There are 16 residues in the CDR3. Germline trimming cut 8 bases from V and 2 bases from J; bases unmatched to any gene: 9. The CDR3 DNA is TGTGCCAGCCAAACCAGACTAGCGGGGCCCACAGATACGCAGTATTTT. Translation gives CASQTRLAGPTDTQYF.

The chain is built from TRBV10-3 and TRBJ2-6; a weak D match, TRBD1 (6 bases). The germline V and J ends were trimmed by 6 bases and 0 bases, with 9 bases remaining between them. The CDR3 extends over 15 amino acids. Germline values: CDR1 ENHRY, CDR2 SYGVKD. In DNA form, the CDR3 reads TGTGCCATCAGGGACAGCAGCTCTGGGGCCAACGTCCTGACTTTC. Encoded protein: CAIRDSSSGANVLTF.

The V call is TRBV2, the J call TRBJ2-7, with 8 bases lining up with TRBD1. The CDR3 extends over 13 amino acids. The germline gives CDR1 SNHLY, CDR2 FYNNEI. V dropped 8 bases and J dropped 0; count of bases not matched to a gene: 3. CDR3 nucleotides: TGTGCCAGCCGGGACAGGAGCTCCTACGAGCAGTACTTC. Translation: CASRDRSSYEQYF.